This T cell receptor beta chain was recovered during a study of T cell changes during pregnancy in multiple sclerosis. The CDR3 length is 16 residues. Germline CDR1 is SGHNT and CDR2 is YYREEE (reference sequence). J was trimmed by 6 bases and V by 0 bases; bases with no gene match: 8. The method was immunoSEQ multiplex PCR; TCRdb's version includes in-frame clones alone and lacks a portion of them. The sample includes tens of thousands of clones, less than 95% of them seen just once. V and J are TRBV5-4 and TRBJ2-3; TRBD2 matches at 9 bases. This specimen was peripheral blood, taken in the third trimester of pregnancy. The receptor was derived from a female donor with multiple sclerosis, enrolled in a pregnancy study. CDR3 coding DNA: TGTGCCAGCAGCTTGGAGGCTAGCGGGGACCGGGATACGCAGTATTTT. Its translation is CASSLEASGDRDTQYF.